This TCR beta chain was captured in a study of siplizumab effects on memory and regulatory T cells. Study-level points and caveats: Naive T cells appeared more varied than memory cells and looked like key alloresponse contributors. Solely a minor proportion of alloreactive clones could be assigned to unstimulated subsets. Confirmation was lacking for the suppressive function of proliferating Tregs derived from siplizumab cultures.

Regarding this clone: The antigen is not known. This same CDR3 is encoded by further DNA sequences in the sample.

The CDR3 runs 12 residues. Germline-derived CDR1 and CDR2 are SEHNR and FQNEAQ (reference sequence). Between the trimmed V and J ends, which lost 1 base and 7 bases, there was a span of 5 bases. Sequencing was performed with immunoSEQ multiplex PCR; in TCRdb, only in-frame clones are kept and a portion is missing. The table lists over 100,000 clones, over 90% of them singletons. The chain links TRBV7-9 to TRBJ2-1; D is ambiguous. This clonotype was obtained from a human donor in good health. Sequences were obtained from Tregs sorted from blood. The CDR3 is CASSLVGNEQFF. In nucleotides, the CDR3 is TGTGCCAGCAGCTTAGTGGGAAATGAGCAGTTCTTC.